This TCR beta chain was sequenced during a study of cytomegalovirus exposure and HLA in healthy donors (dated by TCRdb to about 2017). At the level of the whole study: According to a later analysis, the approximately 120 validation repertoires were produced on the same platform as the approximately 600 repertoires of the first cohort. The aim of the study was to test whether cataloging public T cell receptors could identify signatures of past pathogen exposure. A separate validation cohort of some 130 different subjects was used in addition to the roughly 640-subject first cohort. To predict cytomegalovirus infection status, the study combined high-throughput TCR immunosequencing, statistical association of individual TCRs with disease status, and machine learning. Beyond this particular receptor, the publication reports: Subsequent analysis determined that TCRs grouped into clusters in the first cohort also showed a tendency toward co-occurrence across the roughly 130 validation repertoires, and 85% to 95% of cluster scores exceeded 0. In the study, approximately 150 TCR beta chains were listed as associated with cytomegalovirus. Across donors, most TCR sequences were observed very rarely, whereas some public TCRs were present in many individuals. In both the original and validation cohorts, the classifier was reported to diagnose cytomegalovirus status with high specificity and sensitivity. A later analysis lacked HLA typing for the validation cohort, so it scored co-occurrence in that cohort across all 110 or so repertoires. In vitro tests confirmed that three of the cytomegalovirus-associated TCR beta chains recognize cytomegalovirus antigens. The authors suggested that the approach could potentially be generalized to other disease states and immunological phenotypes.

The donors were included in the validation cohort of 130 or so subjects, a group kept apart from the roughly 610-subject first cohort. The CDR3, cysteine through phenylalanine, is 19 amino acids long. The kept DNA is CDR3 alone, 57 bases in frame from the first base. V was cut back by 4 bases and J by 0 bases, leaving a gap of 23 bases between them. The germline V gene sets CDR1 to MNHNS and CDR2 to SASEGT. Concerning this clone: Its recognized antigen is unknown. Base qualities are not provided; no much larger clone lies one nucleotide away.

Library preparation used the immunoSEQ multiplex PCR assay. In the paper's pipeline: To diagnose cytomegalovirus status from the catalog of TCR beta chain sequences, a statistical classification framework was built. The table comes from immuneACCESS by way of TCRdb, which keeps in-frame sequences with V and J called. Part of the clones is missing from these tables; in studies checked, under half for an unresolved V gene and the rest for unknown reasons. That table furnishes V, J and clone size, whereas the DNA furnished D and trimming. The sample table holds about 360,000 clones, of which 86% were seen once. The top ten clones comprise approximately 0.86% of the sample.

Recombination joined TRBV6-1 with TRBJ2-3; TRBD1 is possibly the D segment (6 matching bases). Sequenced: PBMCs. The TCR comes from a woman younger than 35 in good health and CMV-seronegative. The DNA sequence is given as TGTGCCAGCAGTGGAACACAGGGTGCCTCACACTCTAGCACAGATACGCAGTATTTT. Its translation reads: CASSGTQGASHSSTDTQYF.